The TCR beta chain under discussion was sequenced for a study of OX40 agonist ivuxolimab in advanced cancers. About the study: Patients treated during dose escalation were battling hepatocellular carcinoma, melanoma, renal cell or head and neck cancer. Of the patients, three showed partial responses, one with hepatocellular carcinoma and two with cutaneous melanoma.

Germline CDR1 MNHNY, CDR2 SVGAGI (reference sequence). The CDR3 has 15 amino acids. The V and J ends lost 7 bases and 2 bases respectively, with 15 bases between them. TCRdb's table, derived via immunoSEQ multiplex PCR, lists solely in-frame clones and lacks some. The profile shows tens of thousands of clones, just under 90% of them singletons. The sample consisted of CD4+ or CD8+ T cells sorted from blood, taken in a trial of the OX40 agonist ivuxolimab. The clonotype was recovered from an adult with an advanced solid tumor such as melanoma, head and neck, liver or kidney cancer. V gene TRBV6-6 combines with J gene TRBJ2-1; D may correspond to TRBD1 or TRBD2 (5 bases each). The CDR3 sequence is CASTFRRDPYNEQFF. CDR3 in DNA: TGTGCCAGCACCTTCAGAAGGGACCCCTACAATGAGCAGTTCTTC.